The 2 T cell receptor beta chains in this list originate from one sample, sequenced in a study of blood T cell repertoires in COVID-19. Clones were read by immunoSEQ multiplex PCR, and TCRdb kept only the in-frame ones, dropping some. The sample shows about 61,000 clones, 88% of them seen only once. Sequences were obtained from peripheral blood. The receptor set was obtained from a woman between 45 and 60 years old with active or convalescent COVID-19.

CDR3 bases: TGTGCCAGCAGACAGGGGAATGGCGGCTACACCTTC. The encoded protein is CASRQGNGGYTF. The rearrangement links TRBV25-1 to TRBJ1-2, with TRBD1 matching 7 bases. The junction had 6 bases not matched to a gene; V was cut back by 6 bases and J by 8 bases. The CDR3 has 12 amino acids. Germline-derived CDR1 and CDR2 are MGHDK and SYGVNS.

The chain recombines TRBV5-1 with TRBJ2-1, with unresolved D. The CDR3 is made up of 15 amino acids. The V end was cut by 0 bases, the J end by 0 bases, with 7 bases between. Germline V lookup: CDR1 SGHRS, CDR2 YFSETQ. The CDR3 coding sequence is TGCGCCAGCAGCTTGGGGCCCGTCTCCTACAATGAGCAGTTCTTC. Translated: CASSLGPVSYNEQFF.